Included here is one T cell receptor (beta chain) sequence, with context. These data originate in a study of blood T cell repertoires in COVID-19. This CDR3 is 13 amino acids long. Losses at the gene ends were 2 bases for V and 5 bases for J; bases not matched to a gene: 3. Per the germline V gene, CDR1 is SEHNR and CDR2 is FQNEAQ (reference sequence). Recruits, aged roughly 18 to 89 years, lived in some 25 US areas. Donors were grouped by their self-reported clinical history. Within the 2 weeks before study entry, each person in the exposed group met a COVID-19 case. Repertoires were generated with immunoSEQ multiplex PCR, while TCRdb's copy carries only in-frame clones and drops some. The sample lists 350,000 to 500,000 clones, about 88% occurring once.

The material sequenced was PBMCs or T cells enriched from blood (not recorded which). The chain joins TRBV7-9 to TRBJ2-7, with 7 bases aligning to TRBD1. The sequence was collected from a young woman who had been exposed to COVID-19. CDR3 sequence: CASSLPDRDEQYF. The DNA for the CDR3 is TGTGCCAGCAGCTTACCTGACAGGGACGAGCAGTACTTC. Variable domain in full (rest from reference TRBV7-9 and TRBJ2-7): DTGVSQNPRHKITKRGQNVTFRCDPISEHNRLYWYRQTLGQGPEFLTYFQNEAQLEKSRLLSDRFSAERPKGSFSTLEIQRTEQGDSAMYLCASSLPDRDEQYFGPGTRLTVT.